The following is a T cell receptor beta chain sequence with its context. No antigen is known for it. The data stem from a study of beta chain features in type 1 diabetes. General observations from the study: Researchers reported that naive, central memory and Treg TCRB repertoires appeared more similar in patients than in healthy donors. Among patients with Type 1 diabetes, TCRB CDR3s were moderately but significantly shorter in every one of the four CD4+ subsets. cDNA sequencing could over-represent cells with high TCR expression. Patients with type 1 diabetes showed fewer VDJ junction insertions and more deletions.

The study reverse transcribed the entire isolated RNA, so it sequenced expressed TCRB transcripts. About 3.5 million reads, on average, came from each naive, central memory and regulatory T cell sample. TCRdb's copy holds only in-frame clones and misses some; the assay was immunoSEQ multiplex PCR. The sample records about 700,000 clones, roughly 13% being singletons. Germline CDR1 reads MNHEY; CDR2 reads SVGAGI. CDR3 length: 13 amino acids. The ends were cut back, 5 bases at V and 0 bases at J, with 7 bases in the middle. This chain links TRBV6-5 with TRBJ1-1; D is unclear. The sequence was obtained from a man in his late teens or twenties with type 1 diabetes. Sequencing was carried out using naive CD4+ T cells from blood. CDR3 sequence: CASSGRVNTEAFF. The CDR3, as DNA: TGTGCCAGCAGTGGTAGAGTGAACACTGAAGCTTTCTTT.